The rows below give T cell receptor beta chains drawn from one sample of a study of long-term antiretroviral therapy in people with HIV. Sequencing used immunoSEQ multiplex PCR; TCRdb keeps in-frame clones, though not all of them. The sample shows approximately 21,000 clones, approximately 80% of them seen only once. The sequences come from unsorted PBMCs, collected 0.3 years after starting antiretroviral therapy. The receptors come from a man aged 45 to 65 with HIV. The CDR3 runs from the conserved cysteine through the conserved F or W. Fields, in order: clone size, D gene, V gene, J gene, CDR3 DNA, CDR3 protein. A D gene is named only where the DNA matches it firmly. Clone size is shown for a subset of rows, as once, few, many or a class of expanded clone.

>-|TRBD1|TRBV5-1|TRBJ1-1
TGCGCCAGCAGCCCCGGGACAGGGACGGGGATCGCTGAAGCTTTCTTT
CASSPGTGTGIAEAFF
>few|TRBD1|TRBV28|TRBJ1-1
TGTGCCAGCAGTCTGACAGGGGAGAACACTGAAGCTTTCTTT
CASSLTGENTEAFF
>-|TRBD1|TRBV30|TRBJ1-3
TGTGCCTGGAGTCGGAGGGGGCTCTCTGGAAACACCATATATTTT
CAWSRRGLSGNTIYF
>few|TRBD2|TRBV12-5|TRBJ2-7
TGTGCTAGTGGTTTGGGGACTAGCGAGGGCTTGGAGCAGTACTTC
CASGLGTSEGLEQYF
>-|-|TRBV18|TRBJ2-7
TGTGCCAGCTCACCACTAGCGGTGCTTTCCTACGAGCAGTACTTC
CASSPLAVLSYEQYF
>-|-|TRBV30|TRBJ1-1
TGTGCCTGGGGGGGGGAAAACACTGAAGCTTTCTTT
CAWGGENTEAFF
>-|-|TRBV7-2|TRBJ1-5
TGTGCCAGCAGCTTGTGGGGGAATCAGCCCCAGCATTTT
CASSLWGNQPQHF
>-|-|TRBV19|TRBJ2-6
TGTGCCAGTAGAGTGAGCACTGGGGCCAACGTCCTGACTTTC
CASRVSTGANVLTF
>once|-|TRBV10-2|TRBJ2-3
TGCGCCAGCAGAATGGATACGCAGTATTTT
CASRMDTQYF
>-|-|TRBV19|TRBJ1-4
TGTGCCAGTAGTATAAGCGGGACAAGAAATGAAAAACTGTTTTTT
CASSISGTRNEKLFF
>-|TRBD2|TRBV14|TRBJ2-1
TGTGCCAGCAGCCGTGGCGGGGGCAATGAGCAGTTCTTC
CASSRGGGNEQFF
>-|-|TRBV11-3|TRBJ1-1
TGTGCCAGCAGCCCTCGTGGGGGAACGGACACTGAAGCTTTCTTT
CASSPRGGTDTEAFF
>-|TRBD1|TRBV19|TRBJ2-1
TGTGCCAGTAAGCGACGGGACAGCTCCTACAATGAGCAGTTCTTC
CASKRRDSSYNEQFF
>once|TRBD1|TRBV5-4|TRBJ2-7
TGTGCCAGCAGCTCCTCCGGGACAGGGCTCTACGAGCAGTACTTC
CASSSSGTGLYEQYF
>-|-|TRBV5-1|TRBJ2-1
TGCGCCAGCAGCTTGGCGGGGTATACCTACAATGAGCAGTTCTTC
CASSLAGYTYNEQFF
>-|-|TRBV10-2|TRBJ1-5
TGCGCCAGCGGGATAGGGAATCAGCCCCAGCATTTT
CASGIGNQPQHF
>few|-|TRBV5-1|TRBJ1-2
TGCGCCAGCAGCTTGGAACCATTCGGCGTCTATGGCTACACCTTC
CASSLEPFGVYGYTF
>-|TRBD1|TRBV28|TRBJ2-2
TGTGCCACCCCTAGCCTACCAGGGGGGAACACCGGGGAGCTGTTTTTT
CATPSLPGGNTGELFF
>-|TRBD2|TRBV4-3|TRBJ2-5
TGCGCCAGCAGCCTTTGGCGGGGGGGCCCGGAGACCCAGTACTTC
CASSLWRGGPETQYF
>-|-|TRBV18|TRBJ2-7
TGTGCCAGCTCAGCACAGGGCGGGACTCTCCTGGGGGAGCAGTACTTC
CASSAQGGTLLGEQYF
>-|TRBD1|TRBV9|TRBJ1-3
TGTGCCAGCAGCCAACGACAGGGGGACTCTGGAAACACCATATATTTT
CASSQRQGDSGNTIYF
>-|TRBD1|TRBV6-4|TRBJ2-7
TGTGCCAGCAGTGACTCTGAAGGGGGCTCTCACGAGCAGTACTTC
CASSDSEGGSHEQYF
>-|TRBD1|TRBV6-1|TRBJ2-1
TGTGCCAGCAGGTCGGACAGGCTTCGTTATGAGCAGTTCTTC
CASRSDRLRYEQFF
>-|-|TRBV29-1|TRBJ2-1
TGCAGCGTTCCTAGGTTAAGCTCCTACAATGAGCAGTTCTTC
CSVPRLSSYNEQFF
>-|TRBD1|TRBV27|TRBJ2-7
TGTGCCAGCAGTTCAAACGGACAGGGGATCAGGGTGTACGAGCAGTACTTC
CASSSNGQGIRVYEQYF
>-|TRBD1|TRBV13|TRBJ1-2
TGTGCCAGCAGCTTCTCCGGACAGGGTTATGGCTACACCTTC
CASSFSGQGYGYTF
>-|-|TRBV7-2|TRBJ1-5
TGTGCCAGCAGCTTAGCGATCGCGGGGCCGAAAAATCAGCCCCAGCATTTT
CASSLAIAGPKNQPQHF
>-|-|TRBV5-8|TRBJ1-3
TGTGCCAGCAGCTTGGGCAGGCTCTCTGGAAACACCATATATTTT
CASSLGRLSGNTIYF
>-|-|TRBV7-2|TRBJ1-5
TGTGCCAGCAGCTTTCAACAGGGAACAGGCAATCAGCCCCAGCATTTT
CASSFQQGTGNQPQHF
>-|-|TRBV30|TRBJ2-5
TGTGCCTGGGATGCGGGACTCCTGAGGGAGCAGTACTTC
CAWDAGLLREQYF
>-|-|TRBV5-1|TRBJ2-1
TGCGCCAGCAGCTCAGGGGTAGAGCAGTTCTTC
CASSSGVEQFF
>once|TRBD2|TRBV4-1|TRBJ2-3
TGCGCCAGCAGCCAAGTAGCGGGAGCAATAGATACGCAGTATTTT
CASSQVAGAIDTQYF
>once|TRBD1|TRBV15|TRBJ1-5
TGTGCCACCTCCCAGGGGGTCCAAAGCAATCAGCCCCAGCATTTT
CATSQGVQSNQPQHF